These T cell receptor beta chains were read from a single sample in a study of molecular identifiers for immune sequencing clone quantification. One entry per CDR3 protein, called by TCRdb with MiXCR from the PCR reads. The profile shows 8,000 to 11,000 distinct CDR3 sequences, 15% to 20% of them singletons. Sequencing was performed on naive CD8+ T cells from blood, with Jurkat cell RNA spiked in. These receptors came from a human donor in good health. Some libraries in this study had Jurkat cell RNA spiked in. Each CDR3 is given with its conserved first and last residue. D genes are given only for firm matches.

D gene: TRBD2
J gene: TRBJ2-3
V gene: TRBV27
CDR3 protein: CASGLQLSIAGVTDTQYF

D gene: NA
J gene: TRBJ2-2
V gene: TRBV3-1
CDR3 protein: CASSQRTGELFF

D gene: NA
J gene: TRBJ2-3
V gene: TRBV2
CDR3 protein: CASSERSIPGVKTDTQYF

D gene: TRBD2
J gene: TRBJ2-1
V gene: TRBV7-8
CDR3 protein: CASSLAGLGLRAEQFF

D gene: NA
J gene: TRBJ2-3
V gene: TRBV5-1
CDR3 protein: CASSPDFREDTQYF

D gene: TRBD2
J gene: TRBJ2-7
V gene: TRBV4-1
CDR3 protein: CASSQSLAGSYEQYF

D gene: NA
J gene: TRBJ2-7
V gene: TRBV27
CDR3 protein: CASRQGGSLYEQYF

D gene: NA
J gene: TRBJ1-4
V gene: TRBV4-1
CDR3 protein: CASSLRKGATNEKLFF

D gene: NA
J gene: TRBJ2-7
V gene: TRBV2
CDR3 protein: CASYVGDEQYF

D gene: TRBD1
J gene: TRBJ2-1
V gene: TRBV15
CDR3 protein: CATSSDRGSNEQFF

D gene: TRBD2
J gene: TRBJ2-1
V gene: TRBV7-9
CDR3 protein: CARTSGSADEQFF

D gene: NA
J gene: TRBJ2-5
V gene: TRBV13
CDR3 protein: CASSSRGTGKETQYF

D gene: NA
J gene: TRBJ2-2
V gene: TRBV20-1
CDR3 protein: CSARDPGFRNTGELFF

D gene: TRBD1
J gene: TRBJ1-3
V gene: TRBV4-3
CDR3 protein: CASSQDPGGSGNTIYF

D gene: NA
J gene: TRBJ2-3
V gene: TRBV10-3
CDR3 protein: CTIRTEAGTDTQYF

D gene: NA
J gene: TRBJ2-4
V gene: TRBV6-5
CDR3 protein: CASSYGDSKNIQYF

D gene: NA
J gene: TRBJ2-7
V gene: TRBV7-9
CDR3 protein: CASSLVPTASYEQYF

D gene: NA
J gene: TRBJ2-1
V gene: TRBV20-1
CDR3 protein: CSATRPGVDPIEQFF

D gene: NA
J gene: TRBJ2-5
V gene: TRBV7-2
CDR3 protein: CASSFSGYQETQYF

D gene: TRBD1
J gene: TRBJ1-5
V gene: TRBV28
CDR3 protein: CASSHPYETGGREPQHF

D gene: TRBD2
J gene: TRBJ2-7
V gene: TRBV7-9
CDR3 protein: CASSLETSGSYYEQYF

D gene: NA
J gene: TRBJ2-1
V gene: TRBV2
CDR3 protein: CATNWDEQFF